This T cell receptor (beta chain) was recorded in a study of quantifying T cell responses using KT2 cells listed by TCRdb under 2017. Concerning the study at large: RNA was DNase-treated and reverse transcribed with TCR alpha and beta constant-region primers, mostly using SuperScript III. The efficiency of the T4 ligation step under optimum conditions was estimated to be above 8.5%. To prevent over-amplification, PCR2 was performed as a SYBR Green qPCR and halted at a predetermined fluorescence threshold. Study-wide conclusions, independent of this receptor: The numbers of KT2 alpha and beta sequences increased linearly with the number of input KT2 cells across several orders of magnitude. This TCR sequencing study did not compare the pipeline side by side with other TCR sequencing techniques. KT2 sequences were still detected at the lowest spike-in tested, roughly one KT2 cell per 100,000 PBMC. Detection of KT2 sequences showed saturation at very high KT2 spike-in numbers.

To test the sensitivity and accuracy of the pipeline, known numbers of KT2, a T cell clone whose TCR had already been sequenced, were spiked into unfractionated PBMC. A range of KT2-to-PBMC ratios was set up by mixing KT2 cells into a fixed number of PBMC. This clonotype showed up many times. The clone's antigen remains unknown. No base quality information exists; no much larger clone differs at one position. The library was prepared using UMI-ligation and nested PCR. Using T4 RNA ligase 1, a single-stranded oligonucleotide bearing the Illumina SP2 sequence plus a UMI was ligated onto the 3' end of the cDNA. PCR1 ran 4 cycles (98°C 15 s, 69°C 30 s, 72°C 40 s); the beta primer was an equimolar mix of RC1.1 and RC1.2 covering TRBC1 and TRBC2. From PCR2 onward, TCR alpha and beta chains were processed separately, with sample indices and Illumina adaptors added. The UMI was composed of 12 random nucleotides, arranged as two hexamers separated by a spacer, and was positioned after an 8-base spacer. The libraries were sequenced on an Illumina MiSeq using v2 2x251 paired-end chemistry, usually with some 13 samples in each run. To increase diversity, 5-7% PhiX DNA was added to each sequencing library. As for how the authors treated the data: Raw reads were converted to FASTQ with bcl2fastq and demultiplexed by dual indices using Demultiplexor. V and J genes were assigned by Decombinator through tag matching that permitted a single base-pair mismatch. UMIs were used by Collapsinator to correct both sequencing errors and frequency errors caused by PCR heterogeneity. CDR3Translator converted Decombinator identifiers to nucleotide sequence, translated to amino acids, and extracted CDR3 using C- and N-terminal motifs. Each distinct KT2 TCR was counted as a cluster of KT2 sequences sharing one unique molecular identifier. TCRdb reran the public reads through fastp at Q25 and MiXCR, keeping productive beta chains. Merged by CDR3 protein, the rows form single entries marked with the most common genes and DNA. These V and J calls originate from TCRdb's pipeline instead of the authors' own analysis. This sample gives around 44,000 distinct CDR3 sequences in total; 15% to 20% of them show up just once. The leading ten clones occupy approximately 47% of the sample.

Looking up the germline V gene yields CDR1 SGHNT and CDR2 YENEEA. The trim is 6 bases for V and 4 bases for J, with a gap of 4 bases between the germline ends. The CDR3 numbers 11 residues from cysteine through phenylalanine. The CDR3 DNA has 33 bases and is translated from base 1. This TCR derives from a human donor. Sequencing input: PBMCs spiked with cells of the T cell clone KT2. The chain is assembled from TRBV11-3 and TRBJ2-1; the D gene identity is not certain. The CDR3 in this case is CASRDYNEQFF. The DNA is as follows: TGTGCCAGCAGGGATTACAATGAGCAGTTCTTC.